This is a list of T cell receptor beta chains from one sample in a study of blood T cell repertoires in COVID-19. Only in-frame clones appear in the TCRdb table, and some are missing; sequencing was by immunoSEQ multiplex PCR. The sample lists a few hundred thousand clones, approximately 90% occurring once. The specimen was peripheral blood. These receptors were taken from a woman aged 50 to 65 with COVID-19, enrolled during active disease. Both conserved end residues are part of each CDR3. The D gene is left open where the match is weak. Rows may omit the clone size; those that give it use once, few, many or a size class.

d_call	v_call	cdr3_length	clone_size	j_call	cdr3_aa	cdr3_nt
.	TRBV9	15	.	TRBJ1-2	CASSPGPSGNYGYTF	TGTGCCAGTTCACCGGGGCCTAGCGGCAACTATGGCTACACCTTC
TRBD2	TRBV5-4	17	.	TRBJ2-2	CASSSRLAGIRTGELFF	TGTGCCAGCAGCTCCCGACTAGCGGGTATAAGGACCGGGGAGCTGTTTTTT
.	TRBV25-1	14	.	TRBJ1-2	CASSEGYSRPGYTF	TGTGCCAGCAGTGAAGGATACAGTCGTCCCGGCTACACCTTC
TRBD2	TRBV12-5	17	.	TRBJ2-1	CASGLSGTSGLYNEQFF	TGTGCTAGTGGTTTGAGCGGGACTAGCGGGCTCTACAATGAGCAGTTCTTC
.	TRBV24-1	13	.	TRBJ2-3	CATSDPPGDTQYF	TGTGCCACCAGTGATCCACCCGGGGATACGCAGTATTTT
TRBD1	TRBV19	18	.	TRBJ2-1	CASSIGSGQGGSYNEQFF	TGTGCCAGTAGTATCGGGTCGGGACAGGGAGGCTCCTACAATGAGCAGTTCTTC
.	TRBV4-3	17	.	TRBJ2-1	CASSQSPGTNSYNEQFF	TGCGCCAGCAGCCAGTCACCCGGGACAAACTCCTACAATGAGCAGTTCTTC
.	TRBV19	14	few	TRBJ1-1	CASSPQGLNTEAFF	TGTGCCAGTAGTCCACAGGGCCTGAACACTGAAGCTTTCTTT
.	TRBV10-2	16	once	TRBJ2-7	CASSGGPGPQTYEQYF	TGCGCCAGCAGTGGGGGGCCGGGACCACAGACCTACGAGCAGTACTTC
.	TRBV27	15	.	TRBJ1-4	CASSHPGATNEKLFF	TGTGCCAGCAGTCACCCAGGGGCAACTAATGAAAAACTGTTTTTT
TRBD2	TRBV9	16	.	TRBJ2-7	CASSLDWTSVSYEQYF	TGTGCCAGCAGCCTCGACTGGACTAGCGTCTCCTACGAGCAGTACTTC
.	TRBV6-5	16	.	TRBJ2-3	CASSYWGITGPDTQYF	TGTGCCAGCAGTTACTGGGGCATAACGGGCCCAGATACGCAGTATTTT
.	TRBV7-2	13	.	TRBJ2-2	CASSLDHTGELFF	TGTGCCAGCAGCTTAGATCATACCGGGGAGCTGTTTTTT
TRBD2	TRBV5-5	17	.	TRBJ2-3	CASSLVVSGRAEDTQYF	TGTGCCAGCAGCTTGGTGGTTAGCGGGAGGGCAGAAGATACGCAGTATTTT
.	TRBV10-1	16	few	TRBJ1-1	CASSPSFGGLGTEAFF	TGCGCCAGCAGTCCCTCGTTCGGGGGGCTAGGGACTGAAGCTTTCTTT
TRBD2	TRBV19	15	.	TRBJ2-1	CASSETSGGRFEQFF	TGTGCCAGTAGTGAGACTAGCGGGGGGCGATTTGAGCAGTTCTTC
TRBD2	TRBV7-2	15	.	TRBJ2-1	CASSGQASGNNEQFF	TGTGCCAGCAGCGGCCAGGCTAGCGGGAACAATGAGCAGTTCTTC
TRBD1	TRBV7-2	14	.	TRBJ1-5	CASSLRTGAQPQHF	TGTGCCAGCAGCTTACGGACAGGGGCCCAGCCCCAGCATTTT
.	TRBV18	16	.	TRBJ1-5	CASSPGQPRIYQPQHF	TGTGCCAGCTCACCTGGACAGCCCCGAATTTATCAGCCCCAGCATTTT
.	TRBV20-1	13	.	TRBJ1-5	CSASAGSAQPQHF	TGCAGTGCTAGTGCGGGATCGGCTCAGCCCCAGCATTTT
TRBD1	TRBV6-5	14	.	TRBJ1-1	CASFWTGLNTEAFF	TGTGCCAGCTTTTGGACAGGTTTGAACACTGAAGCTTTCTTT
TRBD1	TRBV3-1/TRBV3-2	15	.	TRBJ1-5	CASSQGGGPDQPQHF	TGTGCCAGCAGCCAAGGAGGGGGCCCTGATCAGCCCCAGCATTTT
.	TRBV2	14	.	TRBJ2-1	CASREQGLANEQFF	TGTGCCAGCAGGGAACAGGGACTTGCTAATGAGCAGTTCTTC
.	TRBV19	12	.	TRBJ2-2	CASSHLVRELFF	TGTGCCAGTAGCCACTTGGTCCGAGAGCTGTTTTTT
TRBD2	TRBV5-1	16	.	TRBJ2-1	CASSPRAGDSYNEQFF	TGCGCCAGCAGCCCGAGGGCGGGAGACTCCTACAATGAGCAGTTCTTC
.	TRBV3-1/TRBV3-2	16	few	TRBJ1-1	CASSLSTRGGNTEAFF	TGTGCCAGCAGCCTTTCGACGAGGGGGGGGAACACTGAAGCTTTCTTT
TRBD1	TRBV24-1	16	once	TRBJ2-1	CATSDPDRLYVHEQFF	TGTGCCACCAGTGACCCGGACAGGTTGTATGTCCATGAGCAGTTCTTC
.	TRBV7-6	19	.	TRBJ1-4	CASSLGEGTPRRANEKLFF	TGTGCCAGCAGCTTGGGGGAGGGGACACCACGGCGGGCTAATGAAAAACTGTTTTTT
TRBD1	TRBV5-4	14	.	TRBJ2-1	CASSTRDRGLGQFF	TGTGCCAGCAGCACGCGGGACAGGGGGCTTGGGCAGTTCTTC
TRBD1	TRBV29-1	16	.	TRBJ1-2	CSVVRDRGISNYGYTF	TGCAGCGTTGTTCGGGACAGGGGGATATCTAACTATGGCTACACCTTC
.	TRBV11-3	12	.	TRBJ1-3	CASSFRGNTIYF	TGTGCCAGCAGCTTCCGTGGAAACACCATATATTTT